Listed here are 17 T cell receptor beta chains from one sample, sequenced in a study of blood T cell repertoires in COVID-19. TCRdb's copy holds only in-frame clones and misses some; the assay was immunoSEQ multiplex PCR. The sample yields under 200,000 clones, more than 80% seen once. The sequenced sample was peripheral blood. These receptors were obtained from a middle-aged man with acute or convalescent COVID-19.

The chain employs TRBV5-5 and TRBJ2-2; weak D call: TRBD2 (5 bases). CDR1 SGHKS and CDR2 YYEKEE come from the germline V gene (reference sequence). V gave up 5 bases and J gave up 0 bases, with 8 bases separating them. The CDR3 spans 14 residues. CDR3 sequence (DNA): TGTGCCAGCAGTTATAGCGCGAACACCGGGGAGCTGTTTTTT. Amino acids: CASSYSANTGELFF.

V and J are TRBV30 and TRBJ2-3, with 7 bases that match TRBD2. The CDR3 extends over 17 amino acids. Trimming at V came to 3 bases and at J to 0 bases, leaving 12 bases not matched to a gene. CDR1 GTSNPN and CDR2 SVGIG come from the germline V gene (reference sequence). The CDR3 DNA follows: TGTGCCTGGAGGCTAGCGGACTTCCAACCTAGCACAGATACGCAGTATTTT. As protein: CAWRLADFQPSTDTQYF. Full variable domain (outside the CDR3, taken from reference TRBV30 and TRBJ2-3): SQTIHQWPATLVQPVGSPLSLECTVEGTSNPNLYWYRQAAGRGLQLLFYSVGIGQISSEVPQNLSASRPQDRQFILSSKKLLLSDSGFYLCAWRLADFQPSTDTQYFGPGTRLTVL.

J is TRBJ2-2 and V is TRBV24-1; TRBD1 aligns across 11 bases. The CDR3 is 14 amino acids. Losses at the gene ends were 7 bases for V and 5 bases for J; bases not matched to a gene: 2. From germline, CDR1 is KGHDR and CDR2 SFDVKD. CDR3 loop: CATRGTGGTGELFF. Written as DNA, the CDR3 is TGTGCCACCAGGGGGACAGGGGGTACCGGGGAGCTGTTTTTT.

With respect to this clone: One end of the junction fails to match germline, which may point to a read error. The V gene is TRBV6-1, the J gene TRBJ2-7; 9 bases are a match to TRBD1. This CDR3 region has 18 residues. Germline V gene lookup returns CDR1 MNHNS and CDR2 SASEGT. CDR3: CASREGTGFGTWDYEQYF. DNA for the CDR3: TGTGCCAGCAGGGAAGGGACAGGGTTTGGGACGTGGGACTACGAGCAGTACTTC.

The rearrangement uses TRBV28 and TRBJ2-1, with TRBD2 matching 11 bases. CDR1 MDHEN and CDR2 SYDVKM come from the germline V gene. The CDR3 covers 15 residues. Germline trimming cut 7 bases from V and 9 bases from J; bases unmatched to any gene: 11. CDR3 amino acids: CASTPGTSGTREQFF. The CDR3 DNA reads as TGTGCCAGCACCCCTGGGACTAGCGGCACCCGTGAGCAGTTCTTC. The variable domain in full, with the rest retrieved from reference TRBV28 and TRBJ2-1, is DVKVTQSSRYLVKRTGEKVFLECVQDMDHENMFWYRQDPGLGLRLIYFSYDVKMKEKGDIPEGYSVSREKKERFSLILESASTNQTSMYLCASTPGTSGTREQFFGPGTRLTVL.

The chain carries TRBV5-1 and TRBJ2-3; 11 bases are shared with TRBD2. CDR1 is SGHRS and CDR2 is YFSETQ in the germline V gene. The CDR3 has 16 amino acids. V lost 0 bases and J lost 5; bases outside the gene matches: 5. This chain's CDR3 is CASSLALAGGVDTQYF. Written as DNA, the CDR3 is TGCGCCAGCAGCTTGGCCCTAGCGGGAGGAGTAGATACGCAGTATTTT.

This clone was seen more than once but under ten times. The rearrangement joins TRBV7-9 to TRBJ1-2; possible D gene TRBD1, 6 bases. Germline V lookup: CDR1 SEHNR, CDR2 FQNEAQ (reference sequence). Deletions cut 4 bases from V and 2 bases from J, with 14 bases between. The CDR3 contains 15 residues. As DNA, the CDR3 is TGTGCCAGCAGCTCGAACAGGGCAAGAAACTATGGCTACACCTTC. As protein: CASSSNRARNYGYTF.

The gene calls are TRBV27 and TRBJ1-1, with no clear D. The CDR3 length is 12 residues. V was shortened by 2 bases and J by 2 bases, with 3 bases between the two germline ends. The germline CDR1 and CDR2 sequences are MNHEY and SMNVEV (reference sequence). This chain's CDR3 is CASSLPNTEAFF. CDR3 DNA sequence: TGTGCCAGCAGTTTACCAAACACTGAAGCTTTCTTT.

J is TRBJ2-7 and V is TRBV5-4, with TRBD1 matching 9 bases. CDR1 is SGHNT, CDR2 YYREEE, per germline (reference sequence). The J segment lost 4 bases and the V segment lost 4 bases, leaving 6 bases of the junction unmatched. The CDR3 is 14 amino acids. The CDR3 nucleotides are TGTGCCAGCAGCCTGGGACAGGGAAATTACGAGCAGTACTTC. It encodes CASSLGQGNYEQYF. Full variable domain (rest looked up from reference TRBV5-4 and TRBJ2-7): ETGVTQSPTHLIKTRGQQVTLRCSSQSGHNTVSWYQQALGQGPQFIFQYYREEENGRGNFPPRFSGLQFPNYSSELNVNALELDDSALYLCASSLGQGNYEQYFGPGTRLTVT.

This chain joins TRBV2 and TRBJ2-3; D gene unclear. The germline gives CDR1 SNHLY, CDR2 FYNNEI. V dropped 7 bases and J dropped 0 bases, with 5 bases sitting between them. This CDR3 spans 12 amino acids. The CDR3 protein is CASTRSTDTQYF. The CDR3 DNA reads TGTGCCAGCACTAGGAGCACAGATACGCAGTATTTT.

The chain recombines TRBV29-1 with TRBJ1-2, with TRBD1 as a possible D gene (5 bases). The CDR3 has 13 residues. The germline V gene encodes CDR1 SQVTM and CDR2 ANQGSEA. Trimming removed 7 bases at V and 4 bases at J, with 16 bases between. The CDR3, as DNA: TGCAGCGGCCGCAGGGTTGGTTCCTATGGCTACACCTTC. Amino acid sequence: CSGRRVGSYGYTF.

This clone occurred a few times. This chain links TRBV5-1 with TRBJ2-3; TRBD2 agrees at 9 bases. CDR1 is SGHRS and CDR2 is YFSETQ in the germline V gene. The V and J ends lost 0 bases and 4 bases, in that order; junction bases with no gene match: 9. The CDR3 sequence is 17 residues long. The CDR3 region is CASSLAFAGGPPDTQYF. In DNA, the CDR3 is TGCGCCAGCAGCTTGGCCTTCGCGGGAGGGCCCCCAGATACGCAGTATTTT. Complete variable domain (other parts from reference TRBV5-1 and TRBJ2-3): KAGVTQTPRYLIKTRGQQVTLSCSPISGHRSVSWYQQTPGQGLQFLFEYFSETQRNKGNFPGRFSGRQFSNSRSEMNVSTLELGDSALYLCASSLAFAGGPPDTQYFGPGTRLTVL.

CDR3 sequence: CASRWTVSNQPQHF. The DNA of the CDR3 is TGTGCCAGCCGGTGGACAGTCAGCAATCAGCCCCAGCATTTT. The rearrangement uses TRBV28 and TRBJ1-5, with D possibly matching TRBD1 (6 bases). Germline values: CDR1 MDHEN, CDR2 SYDVKM. Trimming shortened V by 8 bases and J by 1 base, and 12 bases separated the two germline ends. This CDR3 region has 14 residues.

This clone was seen just once. The chain links TRBV7-2 to TRBJ1-1; 7 bases align to TRBD1. V lost 5 bases, J lost 12 bases, and 15 bases stayed unmatched. Germline V lookup: CDR1 SGHTA, CDR2 FQGNSA. The CDR3 has 14 residues. The CDR3 DNA sequence: TGTGCCAGCAGCGCCTTAGGGGGCGCCACTGTCCCTTTCTTT. Its translation is CASSALGGATVPFF.

The rearrangement joins TRBV28 to TRBJ1-5, with no clear D. This CDR3 spans 14 amino acids. Trimming pared 2 bases from V and 5 bases from J, leaving 10 bases between. Germline CDR1 MDHEN, CDR2 SYDVKM. DNA of the CDR3: TGTGCCAGCAGTTTACCCAAGGCGGATCAGCCCCAGCATTTT. Translation gives CASSLPKADQPQHF. The full variable domain, rest sourced from reference TRBV28 and TRBJ1-5, is DVKVTQSSRYLVKRTGEKVFLECVQDMDHENMFWYRQDPGLGLRLIYFSYDVKMKEKGDIPEGYSVSREKKERFSLILESASTNQTSMYLCASSLPKADQPQHFGDGTRLSIL.

The V gene is TRBV6-6, the J gene TRBJ2-2, with D possibly matching TRBD2 (8 bases). Looked up from germline, CDR1 is MNHNY and CDR2 is SVGAGI (reference sequence). The CDR3 is 14 amino acids. V lost 6 bases and J 6 bases, leaving 14 bases between the germline ends. The CDR3 nucleotides are TGTGCCAGCAGCCTCGGGAGGGGGCCCGGGGAGCTGTTTTTT. It translates to CASSLGRGPGELFF.

This clone came up once. This chain connects TRBV7-9 to TRBJ1-3; D call uncertain. Trimming shortened V by 5 bases and J by 1 base, and 9 bases separated the two germline ends. The CDR3 contains 14 residues. The germline CDR1 and CDR2 sequences are SEHNR and FQNEAQ (reference sequence). This CDR3 reads CASSRDGSGNTIYF. CDR3 nucleotides: TGTGCCAGCAGCCGGGATGGTTCTGGAAACACCATATATTTT.